This passage covers 31 T cell receptor delta chains from one sample sequenced in a study of γδ T cells in repeated Plasmodium falciparum infection. TCRdb fed the multiplex PCR reads into CATT to redo clone calling. The sample consists of 90,000 or so delta-chain clones, 0.75% to 1% of them appearing once. Vgamma9/Vdelta2+ and Vdelta2-negative gammadelta T cells were flow-sorted from PBMC for bulk sequencing. Sequencing used gamma-delta T cells from blood. The receptors here all came from a pool of human donors (malaria-infected and uninfected, not separated).

With respect to this clone: This likely reflects a read error, since a far larger clone is one base away. Other DNA sequences in the sample encode the same CDR3. The chain recombines TRDV1 with TRDJ1; 11 positions match TRDD3. Here the J gene was assigned by germline matching of the DNA, as TCRdb has none. The trim removed 6 bases at V and 2 bases at J, leaving 17 bases unmatched. The CDR3 is made up of 19 amino acids. Germline V gene sequence: CDR1 TSWWSYY, CDR2 QGS. CDR3 in DNA: TGTGCTCTTGGACCTTCTCACCGGGGGTACTGGGGGATAACCGATAAACTCATCTTT. It yields the protein CALGPSHRGYWGITDKLIF.

This clone was detected a few times. The amino acid sequence in TCRdb belongs to a much larger clone and departs from this DNA's translation at residue 20, likely a sequencing read error; the sequence shown is translated from the DNA. The V gene corresponds to TRAV38-2/DV8; no J gene was called; the table names TRDD3, a call not compared with the DNA. CDR1 is TSESDYY, CDR2 QEAYKQQN, per germline. The CDR3 is 22 residues long. CDR3: CAYRRFFAFPPSTGGYADKFIF. The CDR3 nucleotides read TGTGCTTATAGGAGATTCTTTGCCTTCCCCCCGAGTACTGGGGGATACGCCGATAAATTCATCTTT.

Notes on this clone: TCRdb's protein for this DNA is that of a much larger clone and differs from the translation at residue 18, likely a read error; the protein shown is the DNA translation. The chain combines TRDV1 with TRDJ1, with 13 nucleotides matching TRDD3. This CDR3 is 22 amino acids long. Trimming took 0 bases from V and 6 from J; bases not matched to a gene: 22. Germline-derived CDR1 and CDR2 are TSWWSYY and QGS. The CDR3 DNA sequence: TGTGCTCTTGGGGAACTAGGAGTCTTTTCTCGTACTGGGGGATACGCGACCAATAAACTCATCTTT. It translates to CALGELGVFSRTGGYATNKLIF.

Worth noting for this clone: The protein that TCRdb holds for this DNA derives from a much larger clone and differs from the translated DNA at residue 5, which likely indicates a read error; the protein shown here is translated from the DNA. The rearrangement uses TRDV2 and TRDJ1, with TRDD3 identical over 10 bases. TCRdb lists no J gene, so it was determined here by aligning the DNA to germline. Trimming took 3 bases from V and 3 from J; bases not matched to a gene: 6. The germline V gene has CDR1 GEAIGNYY and CDR2 EKD. This CDR3 has 15 amino acids. The CDR3 loop is CACDPLGDNADKLIF. CDR3 bases: TGTGCCTGTGACCCGCTGGGGGATAATGCCGATAAACTCATCTTT.

Only a few counts were recorded for this clone. This likely stems from a read error, as it lies one base from a far larger clone. The same CDR3 also results from other DNA sequences found in this sample. This chain joins TRDV1 and TRDJ1; D is possibly TRDD2 (5 bases). The germline gives CDR1 TSWWSYY, CDR2 QGS. This CDR3 has 12 amino acids. V was cut by 6 bases and J by 7 bases, with 12 bases left in between. The CDR3: CALGMFPFKLIF. The CDR3 nucleotides are TGTGCTCTTGGAATGTTTCCTTTTAAACTCATCTTT.

This clone showed up just a few times. TCRdb has a much larger clone's protein, which differs at residue 16 from the translation of this DNA, likely because of a read error; what is shown is the protein translated from the DNA. No J gene call was made, and the V gene is TRDV2; the D call in the table, TRDD3, was not verified against the DNA. CDR3 length equals 17 residues. Germline CDR1 GEAIGNYY, CDR2 EKD. The CDR3 reads CACDWRLEAPSQTKLTF. In DNA form, the CDR3 reads TGTGCCTGTGACTGGAGGCTGGAGGCCCCGAGCCAGACTAAACTCACCTTT.

With regard to this clone: One base separates it from a far larger clone, so it is likely a read error. Other DNA sequences within the sample encode an identical CDR3. No J gene call was made, and the V gene is TRDV2; the DNA was not used to check the table's D call, TRDD3. Germline CDR1 GEAIGNYY, CDR2 EKD. This CDR3 has 16 residues. The chain's CDR3 is CACDRLGDTRTDKLIF. The CDR3 coding sequence is TGTGCCTGTGATCGACTGGGGGATACTCGCACCGATAAACTCATCTTC.

The table lists this clone with a few counts. With only one base between it and a far larger clone, this is likely a read error. The identical CDR3 is also encoded by other nucleotide sequences in the sample. V gene TRDV1 was called; the J gene was not; the DNA was not compared with TRDD3, the D call given in the table. CDR3 length: 14 amino acids. Germline CDR1 is TSWWSYY and CDR2 is QGS. The CDR3 protein is CALGEHLGDSVLIF. The CDR3 nucleotides are TGTGCCCTTGGGGAACACCTGGGGGATTCGGTGCTCATCTTT.

In regard to this clone: TCRdb lists the protein of a much larger clone for this DNA, which differs at residue 3, so this is likely a read error; the protein given here is translated from the DNA itself. The chain combines TRDV2 with TRDJ1, with TRDD3 as a possible D gene (7 bases). Because TCRdb records no J gene, it was assigned here through a match of the DNA to germline. This CDR3 has 19 amino acids. Germline lookup yields CDR1 GEAIGNYY and CDR2 EKD. DNA for the CDR3: TGTGCCTATGACCCCCTGGGGGGGGCCCCTTCCGAGGTGGACAGCAAACTCATCTTT. It translates to CAYDPLGGAPSEVDSKLIF.

This clone was seen only a few times. The TCRdb protein comes from a much larger clone and disagrees with this DNA's translation at residue 16, likely due to a read error; the protein given here is derived from the DNA. The V gene reported is TRDV2; the J gene is uncalled; the table's D gene call, TRDD3, was not cross checked with the DNA. Germline lookup yields CDR1 GEAIGNYY and CDR2 EKD. The CDR3 covers 18 residues. The CDR3, as DNA: TGTGCCTGTGACGTACTGGGGGATATTTCCTGGGACACCCGACAGATCTTTTTC. It encodes CACDVLGDISWDTRQIFF.

This clone was seen a handful of times. This DNA's translation differs at residue 12 from TCRdb's protein, which comes from a much larger clone; a read error is likely, and the protein shown is translated from the DNA. The chain couples TRDV2 to TRDJ3, with TRDD3 identical over 12 bases. As TCRdb names no J gene, one was assigned here on the basis of a DNA match to germline. Germline loops: CDR1 GEAIGNYY, CDR2 EKD. The CDR3 consists of 19 residues. The CDR3 spells CACDSTGGYSSRDTRQMFF. The CDR3 DNA reads TGTGCCTGTGACTCAACTGGGGGATACAGCTCCCGGGACACCCGACAGATGTTTTTC.

In regard to this clone: Translating this DNA gives a protein that differs at residue 17 from the TCRdb one, which belongs to a much larger clone; a read error is likely, and the protein shown is this translation. Here the CDR3 reads CACDTGLGDTPYTDKLTF. In DNA form, the CDR3 reads TGTGCCTGTGACACCGGACTGGGGGATACTCCCTACACCGATAAACTCACCTTT. The V gene reported is TRDV2; the J gene is uncalled; the table's D call TRDD3 went unverified against the DNA. The CDR3 spans 18 residues. Germline V CDR1 and CDR2: GEAIGNYY, EKD.

This clone occurred a few times. The protein recorded in TCRdb matches a much larger clone and deviates from this DNA's translation at residue 9, suggesting a read error; the protein here is obtained by translating the DNA. The rearrangement links TRDV2 to TRDJ1, with D perhaps TRDD2 (5 bases). The CDR3 loop spans 16 amino acids. Germline V gene lookup returns CDR1 GEAIGNYY and CDR2 EKD. The V end lost 2 bases, the J end lost 1 base, and 16 bases lay between the germline ends. The CDR3 sequence is CACDRAYASSTDKLIF. The CDR3 DNA reads TGTGCCTGTGACAGGGCCTACGCCTCATCCACCGATAAACTCATCTTT.

This clone was seen a handful of times. This DNA's translation differs at residue 10 from TCRdb's protein, which comes from a much larger clone; a read error is likely, and the protein shown is translated from the DNA. The V and J genes are TRDV1 and TRDJ1, with 7 nucleotides matching TRDD3. TCRdb is silent on the J gene; assignment here came from matching the DNA to germline. CDR3 length equals 19 residues. Germline-derived CDR1 and CDR2 are TSWWSYY and QGS. The J segment lost 0 bases and the V segment lost 3 bases, leaving 16 bases of the junction unmatched. The CDR3 nucleotides read TGTGCTCTTGGGGATTTCCGGTACTGGAGGATACGTAACACCGATAAACTCATCTTT. This gives the protein CALGDFRYWRIRNTDKLIF.

The table lists this clone with many counts. TCRdb's listed protein matches a much larger clone and diverges from this DNA's translation at residue 3, likely through a read error; the protein shown comes from the DNA. CDR3 sequence: CASIKLPLQTLTGGLIF. DNA for the CDR3: TGTGCCTCTATAAAACTCCCCTTACAAACCCTTACTGGGGGACTCATCTTT. The chain uses TRDV3 and TRDJ1, with 8 bases lining up with TRDD3. The CDR3 has 17 residues. CDR1 TVYSNPD and CDR2 GDNSRS come from the germline V gene (reference sequence). The V gene end was trimmed by 4 bases and the J gene end by 10 bases; junction bases not matched to a gene: 26.

On this clone: TCRdb assigns this DNA the protein of a much larger clone, which departs from its translation at residue 10; this likely reflects a read error, and the protein shown comes from translating the DNA. The V gene was identified as TRDV1, while no J gene was called. CDR3 size: 12 residues. Germline V gives CDR1 TSWWSYY, CDR2 QGS. CDR3 in DNA: TGTGCTCTTGGGGCCGTTTCCCAAAAACCCATCTTT. This gives the protein CALGAVSQKPIF.

This clone was detected a few times. A far larger clone lies a single base away; this is likely a read error. In the same sample, other DNA sequences code for this CDR3. The chain joins TRDV1 to TRDJ1, with TRDD3 matching 12 bases. TCRdb does not report a J gene; here it was assigned by matching the DNA to germline references. Trimming cost V 1 base and J 4 bases; bases outside gene matches: 7. The CDR3 loop spans 17 amino acids. Germline CDR1 is TSWWSYY and CDR2 is QGS. DNA for the CDR3: TGTGCTCTTGGGGAACGAATACTGGGGGATACACGCGATAAACTCATCTTT. Amino acids: CALGERILGDTRDKLIF.

This clone turned up a few times. The TCRdb record carries a much larger clone's protein, which differs from this DNA's translation at residue 13; a read error is the likely cause, and the protein listed here is the DNA translation. V is TRDV2 and J is TRDJ1, with 8 bases that match TRDD3. TCRdb offers no J gene call, so here the DNA was matched to germline to obtain one. Trimming took 0 bases from V and 4 from J; bases not matched to a gene: 15. The CDR3 totals 18 residues. Germline CDR1 is GEAIGNYY and CDR2 is EKD. The CDR3 here is CACDTVSRLGGGIDKLIF. In nucleotides, the CDR3 is TGTGCCTGTGACACCGTTTCCCGACTGGGGGGGGGCATCGATAAACTCATCTTT.

Comments on this clone: This DNA translates differently at residue 7 from the TCRdb protein, which is that of a much larger clone; a read error is likely, and the protein shown is the DNA's own translation. This rearrangement joins TRDV1 to TRDJ1; D is unclear. Per germline, CDR1 TSWWSYY and CDR2 QGS. There are 17 residues in the CDR3. V was shortened by 2 bases and J by 6 bases, with 22 bases between the two germline ends. The CDR3 coding sequence is TGTGCTCTTGGGGAAATTGCGGCCTTTACTGTATTGTATAAACTCATCTTT. This codes for CALGEIAAFTVLYKLIF.

This clone was counted many times. With a much larger clone just one base away, this may be a read error. The chain employs TRDV2 and TRDJ2, with 8 bases fitting TRDD3. After removal of 1 base from V and 1 base from J, the junction contained 19 bases not matched to a gene. Germline loops: CDR1 GEAIGNYY, CDR2 EKD. The CDR3 runs to 21 residues. The DNA of the CDR3 is TGTGCCTGTGACACGTTAGGTGAGGGATACGCGGTTAACGATTTGACAGCACAACTCTTCTTT. Amino acid sequence: CACDTLGEGYAVNDLTAQLFF.

The sample holds a few counts of this clone. The protein recorded in TCRdb matches a much larger clone and deviates from this DNA's translation at residue 17, suggesting a read error; the protein here is obtained by translating the DNA. The J gene has no call, while the V gene is TRDV2; the table gives TRDD3 as D, unverified against the DNA. Per germline, CDR1 GEAIGNYY and CDR2 EKD. CDR3 length: 18 amino acids. Here the CDR3 reads CACDTLGDTLPVADKLTF. CDR3 in DNA: TGTGCCTGTGACACCCTCGGGGATACGCTTCCCGTCGCCGATAAACTCACCTTT.

Regarding this clone: A much larger clonotype is one base distant, so this may be a read error. Other DNA sequences in the same sample also yield this CDR3. The chain is built from TRDV1 and TRDJ1; D may be TRDD2 (9 bases). Germline V gene data show CDR1 as TSWWSYY and CDR2 as QGS. The CDR3 length is 24 residues. With 2 bases removed from V and 0 bases from J, the gap between germline ends came to 37 bases. CDR3 DNA sequence: TGTGCTCTTGGGGAAGCTGTACCTTCCTACTATAAAACTGGGGGGTACTCGTACACCGATAAACTCATCTTT. It translates to CALGEAVPSYYKTGGYSYTDKLIF.

As concerns this clone: TCRdb lists the protein of a much larger clone for this DNA, which differs at residue 18, so this is likely a read error; the protein given here is translated from the DNA itself. Called V gene: TRDV1; the J gene was not called; the tabulated D call, TRDD3, remains unverified against the DNA. This CDR3 region has 20 residues. CDR1 and CDR2 (germline): TSWWSYY, QGS. The CDR3 here is CALGAPQRLGDCPSTDKPIF. CDR3 DNA: TGTGCTCTTGGGGCCCCTCAACGTCTGGGGGATTGCCCGAGCACCGATAAACCCATCTTT.

The table lists this clone with a few counts. The TCRdb protein, from a much larger clone, departs from this DNA's translation at residue 22, likely by read error; the protein shown derives from the DNA. CDR3 DNA sequence: TGTGCTCTTGGGGACTCTCACTTCCTACCCTTCCGTACTGGGGGATACCCGTACACCGATAAACCCATCTTT. Translated, it gives CALGDSHFLPFRTGGYPYTDKPIF. TRDV1 is the V gene, and the J gene was not called; the table's TRDD3 call for D was not verified on the DNA. This CDR3 region has 24 residues. Germline CDR1 is TSWWSYY and CDR2 is QGS.

This clone was observed many times. The TCRdb protein comes from a much larger clone and disagrees with this DNA's translation at residue 6, likely due to a read error; the protein given here is derived from the DNA. The same CDR3 also results from other DNA sequences found in this sample. The V and J genes are TRDV2 and TRDJ1, with TRDD3 matching over 11 bases. Here the J gene was assigned by germline matching of the DNA, as TCRdb has none. Losses at the gene ends were 3 bases for V and 2 bases for J; bases not matched to a gene: 10. The CDR3 sequence is 17 residues long. In germline, CDR1 is GEAIGNYY, CDR2 EKD. CDR3 sequence: CACDLALGDSTTDKLIF. The CDR3 nucleotides read TGTGCCTGTGACCTGGCACTGGGGGATAGCACGACCGATAAACTCATCTTT.

Turning to this clone: TCRdb attributes to this sequence the protein of a much larger clone, which differs from the DNA translation at residue 11; a read error is likely, and the protein displayed is translated from the DNA. This chain uses TRDV2 with TRDJ1; TRDD3 matches at 9 bases. TCRdb records no J gene; here it was assigned by comparing the DNA to germline. CDR3 length equals 15 residues. In germline, CDR1 is GEAIGNYY, CDR2 EKD. After removal of 0 bases from V and 7 bases from J, the junction contained 8 bases not matched to a gene. The CDR3 spells CACDTVGDRESKLIF. The CDR3 DNA follows: TGTGCCTGTGACACCGTGGGGGATAGGGAGAGTAAACTCATCTTT.

This clone occurred a few times. For this DNA, TCRdb reports the protein of a much larger clone, which diverges at residue 3, most likely from a read error; the protein presented here is translated directly from the DNA. This sequence joins TRDV1 and TRDJ1; a weak D match, TRDD3 (6 bases). CDR3 length: 20 residues. The germline V gene has CDR1 TSWWSYY and CDR2 QGS. This CDR3 reads CAPGENSGPSSGVLTDKLIF. Written as DNA, the CDR3 is TGTGCTCCTGGGGAAAACAGCGGGCCATCCTCGGGGGTCCTCACCGATAAACTCATCTTT.

Note on this clone: Translating this DNA gives a protein that differs at residue 13 from the TCRdb one, which belongs to a much larger clone; a read error is likely, and the protein shown is this translation. The V and J genes are TRDV1 and TRDJ1, with 8 bases matching TRDD3. The J gene is not listed in TCRdb, so it was assigned here from a DNA match to germline. Germline V gives CDR1 TSWWSYY, CDR2 QGS. V lost 3 bases and J lost 5; bases outside the gene matches: 20. The CDR3 covers 19 residues. CDR3 nucleotides: TGTGCTCTTGGGGATCCCGAATCTCCTTACTGGGGGGTGTTTGATAAACTCATCTTT. Translation gives CALGDPESPYWGVFDKLIF.

This clone came up a few times. A far larger clone lies a single base away; this is likely a read error. This sample includes further DNA sequences coding for the same CDR3. The V segment is TRDV1, and no J call was made; TRDD3 was called by the table and not checked on the DNA. The V gene's germline CDR1 is TSWWSYY and CDR2 QGS. This CDR3 region has 16 residues. CDR3: CALGELLPLYTDKLIF. CDR3 nucleotides: TGTGCTCTTGGGGAACTACTCCCCCTTTACACCGATAAACTCATCTTC.

About this clone itself: This likely traces to a read error, being one base from a far larger clone. This same CDR3 is encoded by further DNA sequences in the sample. V is TRDV1 and J is TRDJ1; a possible D gene is TRDD3 (6 bases). Looked up from germline, CDR1 is TSWWSYY and CDR2 is QGS. Trimming took 3 bases from V and 0 from J, leaving 8 bases between them. The CDR3 totals 14 residues. The CDR3 coding sequence is TGTGCTCTTGGGGAGCTGGGGTACACCGATAAACTCATCTTT. Translated, it gives CALGELGYTDKLIF.

In this sample, this clone turned up a few times. The mismatch at residue 3 between this DNA's translation and the TCRdb protein of a much larger clone likely reflects a read error; the protein shown is translated from the DNA. The chain recombines TRDV3 with TRDJ1; D gene ambiguous. The CDR3 sequence is 16 residues long. CDR1 and CDR2 from the germline V gene are TVYSNPD and GDNSRS (reference sequence). V lost 4 bases, J lost 0 bases, and 21 bases lay in between. The CDR3 DNA reads as TGTGCCTACATCCGACCCTGTCGGGGTTACACCGATAAACTCATCTTT. Residues: CAYIRPCRGYTDKLIF. Using reference TRDV3 and TRDJ1 for the parts outside the CDR3, the full variable domain is CDKVTQSSPDQTVASGSEVVLLCTYDTVYSNPDLFWYRIRPDYSFQFVFYGDNSRSEGADFTQGRFSVKHILTQKAFHLVISPVRTEDSATYYCAYIRPCRGYTDKLIFGKGTRVTVEP.